This T cell receptor (beta chain) was recorded in a study of T cell responses to AZD1222 COVID-19 vaccine. Sequencing used immunoSEQ multiplex PCR; TCRdb keeps in-frame clones, though not all of them. The sample gives about 140,000 clones, more than 80% of which show up once; under 2% is in the top ten. Germline loops: CDR1 LNHNV, CDR2 YYDKDF (reference sequence). There are 13 residues in the CDR3. V lost 3 bases, J lost 7 bases, and 13 bases lay in between. This TCR was recovered from an adult in good health. Sequencing used peripheral blood, obtained on day 0 of AZD1222 vaccination. The V gene is TRBV15, the J gene TRBJ2-7; D perhaps matches TRBD1 (8 bases). The CDR3 sequence is CATSSHRGGEQYF. The DNA for the CDR3 is TGTGCCACCAGCAGTCACAGGGGGGGGGAGCAGTACTTC.